The clone carrying this TCR beta chain was picked up many times. Its specificity is not known. What was amplified from RNA transcripts were TCR beta CDR3 regions. The TCR CDR3 was amplified in a first-round RT-PCR using the HTBI primer set. TCRdb fed the multiplex PCR reads into MiXCR, producing one record per CDR3 protein. Of 350,000 to 400,000 distinct CDR3 sequences listed, about 18% are singletons. With 7 bases removed from V and 2 bases from J, the gap between germline ends came to 9 bases. CDR1 MDHEN and CDR2 SYDVKM come from the germline V gene. The CDR3 contains 12 residues. The data are from a study of T cells in Graves' hyperthyroidism and ophthalmopathy. Findings and limits, study-wide: Researchers found most expanded thyroid clonotypes above 0.001 in blood as well. The model's output predicted ophthalmopathy at a median of roughly 6 months prior to onset.

The source of this sequence is a man between 18 and 35 years old with Graves' ophthalmopathy. The sample comprised blood. This rearrangement joins TRBV28 to TRBJ2-7; D call uncertain. In nucleotides, the CDR3 is TGTGCCAGCACCGGCACCACCTACGAGCAGTACTTC. This codes for CASTGTTYEQYF.